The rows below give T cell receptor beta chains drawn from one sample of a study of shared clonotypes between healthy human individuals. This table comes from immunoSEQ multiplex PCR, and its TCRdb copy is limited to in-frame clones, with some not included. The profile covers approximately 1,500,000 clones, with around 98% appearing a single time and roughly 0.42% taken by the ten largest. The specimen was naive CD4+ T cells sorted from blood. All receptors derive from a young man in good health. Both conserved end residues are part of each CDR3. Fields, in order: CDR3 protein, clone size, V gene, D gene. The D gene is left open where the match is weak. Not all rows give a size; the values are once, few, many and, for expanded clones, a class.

CASSLLAGGPYEQYF,.,TRBV7-2,TRBD2
CATSRDGGPEAGRRNTIYF,.,TRBV15,.
CASSLLGGRTDTQYF,.,TRBV28,TRBD2
CASSLAADYGYTF,.,TRBV5-1,.
CATSSPKGREKLFF,.,TRBV15,.
CASRFTGVNTEAFF,.,TRBV25-1,TRBD1
CASSQVEETQYF,.,TRBV4-3,.
CATSRDKEAYEQYF,.,TRBV15,.
CASRRMTGSWRDEQYF,.,TRBV28,TRBD1
CATGPSALSEQFF,.,TRBV7-9,.
CASSLAGSGANVLTF,.,TRBV11-3,.
CASTPGTTNEKLFF,once,TRBV19,.